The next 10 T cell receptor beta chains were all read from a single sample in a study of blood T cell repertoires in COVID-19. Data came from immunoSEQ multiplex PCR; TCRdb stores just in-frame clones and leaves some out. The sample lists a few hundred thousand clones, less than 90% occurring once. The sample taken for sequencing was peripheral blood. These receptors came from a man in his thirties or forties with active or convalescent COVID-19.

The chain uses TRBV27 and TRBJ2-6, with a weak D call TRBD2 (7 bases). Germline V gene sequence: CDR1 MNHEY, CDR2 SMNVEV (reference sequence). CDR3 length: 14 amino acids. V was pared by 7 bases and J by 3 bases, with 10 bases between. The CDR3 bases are TGTGCCAGCAACAGGGAGGGTGGGGCCAACGTCCTGACTTTC. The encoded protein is CASNREGGANVLTF.

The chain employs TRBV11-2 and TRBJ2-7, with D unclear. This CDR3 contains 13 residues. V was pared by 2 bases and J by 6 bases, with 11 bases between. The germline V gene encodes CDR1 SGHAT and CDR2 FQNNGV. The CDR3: CASSLSDFGEQYF. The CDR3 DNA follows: TGTGCCAGCAGCTTATCCGACTTCGGCGAGCAGTACTTC. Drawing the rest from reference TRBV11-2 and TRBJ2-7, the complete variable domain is EAGVAQSPRYKIIEKRQSVAFWCNPISGHATLYWYQQILGQGPKLLIQFQNNGVVDDSQLPKDRFSAERLKGVDSTLKIQPAKLEDSAVYLCASSLSDFGEQYFGPGTRLTVT.

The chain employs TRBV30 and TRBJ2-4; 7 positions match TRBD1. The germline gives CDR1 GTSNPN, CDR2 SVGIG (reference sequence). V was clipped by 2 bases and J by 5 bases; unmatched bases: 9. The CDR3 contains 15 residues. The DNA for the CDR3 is TGTGCCTGGAGTCCCCTCTCGACAGGGCAAAACATTCAGTACTTC. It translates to CAWSPLSTGQNIQYF.

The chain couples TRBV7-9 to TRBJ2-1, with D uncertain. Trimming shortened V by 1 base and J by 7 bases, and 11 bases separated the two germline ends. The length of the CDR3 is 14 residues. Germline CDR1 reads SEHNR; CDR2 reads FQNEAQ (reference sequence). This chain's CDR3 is CASSLGGEDNEQFF. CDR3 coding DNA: TGTGCCAGCAGCTTAGGCGGAGAAGATAATGAGCAGTTCTTC.

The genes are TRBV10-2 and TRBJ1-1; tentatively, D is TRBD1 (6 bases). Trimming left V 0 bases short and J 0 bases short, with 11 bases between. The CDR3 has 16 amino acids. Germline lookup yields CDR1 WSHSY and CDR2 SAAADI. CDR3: CASSESGGLVNTEAFF. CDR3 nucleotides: TGCGCCAGCAGTGAGTCGGGGGGGCTGGTGAACACTGAAGCTTTCTTT.

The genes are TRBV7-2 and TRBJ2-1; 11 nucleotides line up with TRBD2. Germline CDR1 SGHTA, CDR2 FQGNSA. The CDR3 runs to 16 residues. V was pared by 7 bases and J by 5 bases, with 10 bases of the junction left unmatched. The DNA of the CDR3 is TGTGCCAGCAACAAACCGGGACTAGCGGCGGACAATGAGCAGTTCTTC. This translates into CASNKPGLAADNEQFF.

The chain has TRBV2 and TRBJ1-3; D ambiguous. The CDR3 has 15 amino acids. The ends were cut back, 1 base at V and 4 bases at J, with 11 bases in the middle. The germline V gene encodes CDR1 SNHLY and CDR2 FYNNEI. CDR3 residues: CASSEVAVRGNTIYF. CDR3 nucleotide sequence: TGTGCCAGCAGTGAAGTTGCGGTGAGGGGAAACACCATATATTTT.

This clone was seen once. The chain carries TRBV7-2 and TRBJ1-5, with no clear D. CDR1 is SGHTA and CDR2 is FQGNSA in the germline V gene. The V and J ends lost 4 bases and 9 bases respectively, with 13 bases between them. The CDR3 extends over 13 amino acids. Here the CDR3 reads CASSSAERGPQHF. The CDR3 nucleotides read TGTGCCAGCAGCTCGGCCGAGCGGGGGCCCCAGCATTTT.

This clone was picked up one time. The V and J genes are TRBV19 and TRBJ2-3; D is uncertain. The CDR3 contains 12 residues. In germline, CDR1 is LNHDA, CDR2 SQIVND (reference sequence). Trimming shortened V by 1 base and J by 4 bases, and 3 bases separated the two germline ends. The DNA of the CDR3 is TGTGCCAGTAGTATAGCGGCAGATACGCAGTATTTT. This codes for CASSIAADTQYF. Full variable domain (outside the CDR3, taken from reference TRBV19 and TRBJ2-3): DGGITQSPKYLFRKEGQNVTLSCEQNLNHDAMYWYRQDPGQGLRLIYYSQIVNDFQKGDIAEGYSVSREKKESFPLTVTSAQKNPTAFYLCASSIAADTQYFGPGTRLTVL.

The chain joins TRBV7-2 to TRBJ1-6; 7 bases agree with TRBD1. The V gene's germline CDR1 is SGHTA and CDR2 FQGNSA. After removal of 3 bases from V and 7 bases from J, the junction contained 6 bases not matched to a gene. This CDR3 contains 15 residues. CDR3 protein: CASSFRGQRNSPLHF. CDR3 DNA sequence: TGTGCCAGCAGCTTTAGGGGACAGAGGAATTCACCCCTCCACTTT.